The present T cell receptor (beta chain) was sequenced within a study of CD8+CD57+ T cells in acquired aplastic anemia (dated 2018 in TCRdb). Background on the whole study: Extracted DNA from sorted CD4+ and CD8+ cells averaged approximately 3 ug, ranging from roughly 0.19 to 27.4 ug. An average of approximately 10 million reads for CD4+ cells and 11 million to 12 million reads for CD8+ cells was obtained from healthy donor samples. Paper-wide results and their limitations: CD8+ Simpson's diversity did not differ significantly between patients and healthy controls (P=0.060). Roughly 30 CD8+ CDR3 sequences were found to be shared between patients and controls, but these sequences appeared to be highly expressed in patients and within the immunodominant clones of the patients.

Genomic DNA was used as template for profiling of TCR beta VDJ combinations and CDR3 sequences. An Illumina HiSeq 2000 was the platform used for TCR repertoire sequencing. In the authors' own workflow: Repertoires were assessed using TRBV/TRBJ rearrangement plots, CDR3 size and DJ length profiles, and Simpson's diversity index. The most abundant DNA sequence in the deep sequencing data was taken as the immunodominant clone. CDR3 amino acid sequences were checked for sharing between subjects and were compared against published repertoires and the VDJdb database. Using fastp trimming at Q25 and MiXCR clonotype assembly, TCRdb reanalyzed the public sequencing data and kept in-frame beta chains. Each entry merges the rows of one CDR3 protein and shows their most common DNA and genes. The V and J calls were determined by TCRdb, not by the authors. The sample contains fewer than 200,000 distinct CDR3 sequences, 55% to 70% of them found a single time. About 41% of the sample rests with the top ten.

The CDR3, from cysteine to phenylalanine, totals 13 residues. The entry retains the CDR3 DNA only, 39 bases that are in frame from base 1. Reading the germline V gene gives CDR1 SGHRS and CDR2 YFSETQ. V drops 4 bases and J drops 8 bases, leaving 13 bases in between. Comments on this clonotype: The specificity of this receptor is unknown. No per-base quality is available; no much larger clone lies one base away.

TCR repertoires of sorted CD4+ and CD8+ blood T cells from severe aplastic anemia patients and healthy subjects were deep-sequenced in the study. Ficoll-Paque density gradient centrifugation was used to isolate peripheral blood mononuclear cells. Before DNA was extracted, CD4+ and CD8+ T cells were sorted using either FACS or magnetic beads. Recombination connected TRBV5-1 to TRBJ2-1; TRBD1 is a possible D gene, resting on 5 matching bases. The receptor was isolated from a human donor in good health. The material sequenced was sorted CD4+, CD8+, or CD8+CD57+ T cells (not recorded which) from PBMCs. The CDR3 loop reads CASSGPIGDEQFF. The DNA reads TGCGCCAGCAGCGGACCGATAGGGGATGAGCAGTTCTTC. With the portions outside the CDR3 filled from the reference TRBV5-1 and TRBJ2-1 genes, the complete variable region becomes KAGVTQTPRYLIKTRGQQVTLSCSPISGHRSVSWYQQTPGQGLQFLFEYFSETQRNKGNFPGRFSGRQFSNSRSEMNVSTLELGDSALYLCASSGPIGDEQFFGPGTRLTVL.